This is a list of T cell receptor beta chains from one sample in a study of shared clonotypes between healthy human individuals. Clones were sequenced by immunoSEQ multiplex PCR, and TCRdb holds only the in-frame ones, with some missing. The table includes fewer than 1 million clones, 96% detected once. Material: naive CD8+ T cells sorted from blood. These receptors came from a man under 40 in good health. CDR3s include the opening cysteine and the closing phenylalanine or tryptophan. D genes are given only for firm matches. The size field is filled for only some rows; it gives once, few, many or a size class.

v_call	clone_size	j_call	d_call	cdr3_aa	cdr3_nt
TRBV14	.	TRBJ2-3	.	CASSQAALSIDTQYF	TGTGCCAGCAGCCAAGCAGCGCTGAGTATAGATACGCAGTATTTT
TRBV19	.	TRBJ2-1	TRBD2	CASSIRLAGGGVDEQFF	TGTGCCAGTAGTATAAGACTAGCGGGAGGAGGTGTGGATGAGCAGTTCTTC
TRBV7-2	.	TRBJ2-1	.	CASSATDYNEQFF	TGTGCCAGCAGCGCCACAGACTACAATGAGCAGTTCTTC
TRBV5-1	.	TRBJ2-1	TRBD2	CASSLELAGVDEQFF	TGCGCCAGCAGCTTGGAACTAGCGGGAGTCGATGAGCAGTTCTTC
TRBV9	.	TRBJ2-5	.	CASSVDGILEETQYF	TGTGCCAGCAGCGTGGATGGGATATTGGAAGAGACCCAGTACTTC
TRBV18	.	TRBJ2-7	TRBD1	CASSPPGTGAGEQYF	TGTGCCAGCTCACCACCGGGGACAGGGGCCGGCGAGCAGTACTTC
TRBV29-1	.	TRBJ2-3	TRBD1	CSVEWDRDFDTQYF	TGCAGCGTTGAGTGGGACAGGGATTTCGATACGCAGTATTTT
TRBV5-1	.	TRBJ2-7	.	CASREEPGPPSYEQYF	TGCGCCAGCAGGGAAGAACCGGGACCCCCCTCATACGAGCAGTACTTC
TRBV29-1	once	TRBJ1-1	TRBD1	CSVDGTGPGFTEAFF	TGCAGCGTTGATGGGACAGGGCCGGGGTTCACTGAAGCTTTCTTT
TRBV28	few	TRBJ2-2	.	CASSLRVLENTGELFF	TGTGCCAGCAGTTTAAGAGTTTTGGAAAACACCGGGGAGCTGTTTTTT
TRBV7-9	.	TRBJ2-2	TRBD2	CASSSPGREEAGELFF	TGTGCCAGCAGCTCCCCTGGGCGGGAGGAAGCCGGGGAGCTGTTTTTT
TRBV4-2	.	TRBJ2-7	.	CASSQQNSYEQYF	TGTGCCAGCAGCCAACAAAACTCCTACGAGCAGTACTTC
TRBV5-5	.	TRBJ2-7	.	CASSLRQPYEQYF	TGTGCCAGCAGCCTGAGACAGCCCTACGAGCAGTACTTC
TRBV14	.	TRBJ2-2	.	CASSRATVKANTGELFF	TGTGCCAGCAGCCGAGCGACCGTGAAGGCGAACACCGGGGAGCTGTTTTTT
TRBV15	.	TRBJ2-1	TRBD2	CATSTITSGRADNEQFF	TGTGCCACCAGCACCATTACTAGCGGGAGGGCCGACAATGAGCAGTTCTTC
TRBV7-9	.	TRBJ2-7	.	CAVAEATRSSYEQYF	TGTGCCGTAGCCGAAGCGACGCGGAGCTCCTACGAGCAGTACTTC
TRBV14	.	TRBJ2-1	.	CASSLGYRDNEQFF	TGTGCCAGCAGCCTCGGGTATAGGGATAATGAGCAGTTCTTC
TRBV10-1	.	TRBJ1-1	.	CASRPGQNTEAFF	TGCGCCAGCAGACCGGGACAGAACACTGAAGCTTTCTTT
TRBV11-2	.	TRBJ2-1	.	CASSPTGNEQFF	TGTGCCAGCAGCCCGACAGGCAATGAGCAGTTCTTC
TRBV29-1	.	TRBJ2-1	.	CSVTQNRDRTYNEQFF	TGCAGCGTTACTCAAAACCGGGACCGAACCTACAATGAGCAGTTCTTC
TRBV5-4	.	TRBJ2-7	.	CASSSDATYEQYF	TGTGCCAGCAGCTCAGACGCTACCTACGAGCAGTACTTC
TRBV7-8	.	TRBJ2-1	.	CASSLLGQNEQFF	TGTGCCAGCAGCCTACTGGGTCAGAATGAGCAGTTCTTC
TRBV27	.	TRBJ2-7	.	CASSLGRGSYEQYF	TGTGCCAGCAGTTTAGGGCGGGGCTCCTACGAGCAGTACTTC
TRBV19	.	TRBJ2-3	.	CDPPDTQYF	TGTGACCCCCCGGATACGCAGTATTTT
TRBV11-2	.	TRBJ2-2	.	CASSTITGELFF	TGTGCCAGCAGCACTATCACCGGGGAGCTGTTTTTT
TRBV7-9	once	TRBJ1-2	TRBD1	CASSGTGTGNGYTF	TGTGCCAGCAGCGGTACCGGGACAGGGAATGGCTACACCTTC
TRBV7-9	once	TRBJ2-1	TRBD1	CASTPTGVLSSYNEQFF	TGTGCCAGCACCCCGACAGGGGTGCTGAGCTCCTACAATGAGCAGTTCTTC
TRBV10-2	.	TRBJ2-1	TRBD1	CASSDTGVVYNEQFF	TGCGCCAGCAGTGATACAGGGGTTGTCTACAATGAGCAGTTCTTC
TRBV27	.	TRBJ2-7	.	CASSLIVGYEQYF	TGTGCCAGCAGTTTGATTGTAGGCTACGAGCAGTACTTC
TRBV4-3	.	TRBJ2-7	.	CASSQALQGEWVEQYF	TGCGCCAGCAGCCAAGCCCTACAGGGAGAATGGGTCGAGCAGTACTTC
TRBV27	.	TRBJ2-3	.	CASSSHHYGTDTQYF	TGTGCCAGCAGTTCCCACCATTACGGCACAGATACGCAGTATTTT
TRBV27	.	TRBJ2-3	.	CASSFFTTDTQYF	TGTGCCAGCAGTTTTTTCACCACAGATACGCAGTATTTT
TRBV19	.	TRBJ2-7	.	CASSFGPNYEQYF	TGTGCCAGTTCCTTCGGGCCCAACTACGAGCAGTACTTC
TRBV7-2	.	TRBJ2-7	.	CASSLVRVGYEQYF	TGTGCCAGCAGCTTAGTGAGGGTGGGCTACGAGCAGTACTTC
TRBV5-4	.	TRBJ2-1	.	CASSLLPGAYNEQFF	TGTGCCAGCAGCTTGTTGCCGGGAGCCTACAATGAGCAGTTCTTC
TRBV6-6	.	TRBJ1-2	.	CASSFIASDYGYTF	TGTGCCAGCAGTTTTATCGCTTCTGATTATGGCTACACCTTC
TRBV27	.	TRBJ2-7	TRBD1	CASSSGTGRYEQYF	TGTGCCAGCAGCTCCGGGACAGGACGTTACGAGCAGTACTTC
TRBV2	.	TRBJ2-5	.	CASSDVNEETQYF	TGTGCCAGCAGTGACGTCAACGAAGAGACCCAGTACTTC
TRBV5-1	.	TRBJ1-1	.	CASSLGPVTEAFF	TGCGCCAGCAGCTTGGGGCCAGTCACTGAAGCTTTCTTT
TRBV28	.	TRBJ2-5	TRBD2	CASRSGLAEETQYF	TGTGCCAGCAGGTCGGGACTAGCTGAGGAGACCCAGTACTTC
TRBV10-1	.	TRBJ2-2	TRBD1	CASSGTGGTGELFF	TGCGCCAGCTCCGGGACAGGGGGCACCGGGGAGCTGTTTTTT
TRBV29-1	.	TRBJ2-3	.	CSFGLAQYF	TGCAGCTTCGGACTCGCTCAGTATTTT
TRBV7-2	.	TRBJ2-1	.	CASSQVGSGPIVNEQFF	TGTGCCAGCAGCCAAGTAGGCAGCGGGCCGATCGTCAATGAGCAGTTCTTC
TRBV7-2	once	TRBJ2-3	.	CASSLKGDTQYF	TGTGCCAGCAGCTTAAAGGGAGATACGCAGTATTTT
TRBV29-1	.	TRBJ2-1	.	CSVEGSSVNYNEQFF	TGCAGCGTTGAAGGGAGTAGCGTCAACTACAATGAGCAGTTCTTC
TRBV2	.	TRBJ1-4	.	CATQRLGSEKLFF	TGTGCCACCCAACGTTTGGGGAGTGAAAAACTGTTTTTT
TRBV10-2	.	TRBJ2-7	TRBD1	CASSLDRGLEQYF	TGCGCCAGCAGCTTAGACAGGGGGCTTGAGCAGTACTTC
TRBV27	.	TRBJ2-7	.	CASSLTYEQYF	TGTGCCAGCAGTTTAACCTACGAGCAGTACTTC
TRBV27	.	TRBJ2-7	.	CASSSSEAIYEQYF	TGTGCCAGCAGTTCCTCGGAAGCCATCTACGAGCAGTACTTC
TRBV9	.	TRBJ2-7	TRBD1	CASSAGTGIYEQYF	TGTGCCAGCAGCGCCGGGACAGGGATCTACGAGCAGTACTTC
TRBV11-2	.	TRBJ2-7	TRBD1	CASSQGVEQYF	TGTGCCAGCAGCCAGGGGGTGGAGCAGTACTTC
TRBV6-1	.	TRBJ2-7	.	CASSSLLRPEQYF	TGTGCCAGCAGCAGTCTCCTAAGGCCCGAGCAGTACTTC
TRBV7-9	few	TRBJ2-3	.	CASSGRPDTDTQYF	TGTGCCAGCAGCGGTAGGCCAGACACAGATACGCAGTATTTT
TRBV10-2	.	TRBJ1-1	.	CASSWTVTEAFF	TGCGCCAGCTCCTGGACAGTTACTGAAGCTTTCTTT
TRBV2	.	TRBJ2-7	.	CASSERAPESPYEQYF	TGTGCCAGCAGTGAAAGGGCGCCTGAATCCCCCTACGAGCAGTACTTC
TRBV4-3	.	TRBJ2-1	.	CASSQDPSASSYNEQFF	TGCGCCAGCAGCCAGGACCCTAGCGCTAGCTCCTACAATGAGCAGTTCTTC
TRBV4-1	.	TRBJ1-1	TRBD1	CASSSGGNTEAFF	TGCGCCAGCAGCTCAGGGGGTAACACTGAAGCTTTCTTT
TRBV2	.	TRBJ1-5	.	CASSGTVNQPQHF	TGTGCCAGCAGTGGGACGGTGAATCAGCCCCAGCATTTT
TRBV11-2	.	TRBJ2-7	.	CASSLASEQYF	TGTGCCAGCAGCTTAGCCAGCGAGCAGTACTTC
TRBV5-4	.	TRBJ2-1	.	CASSLAILEVGYNEQFF	TGTGCCAGCAGCTTGGCCATTCTGGAGGTGGGCTACAATGAGCAGTTCTTC